This T cell receptor (beta chain) was captured by sequencing in a study of T cell responses to AZD1222 COVID-19 vaccine. General study points: Repertoire collection took place solely once the T cell response had peaked. An increase in Spike-specific TCR breadth and depth was observed after two AZD1222 doses. Possibly, clonal diversity was underestimated; donors were largely white British and included more females.

With regard to this clone: What it binds is not known.

This table comes from immunoSEQ multiplex PCR, and its TCRdb copy is limited to in-frame clones, with some not included. This sample yields 100,000 to 150,000 clones, of which roughly 90% are seen a single time; roughly 3.9% belongs to the top ten. The TCR was taken from an adult in good health. Source: peripheral blood, taken on day 0 of AZD1222 vaccination.

This CDR3 is CAWSLTGSQAFF. CDR3 sequence (DNA): TGTGCCTGGAGTTTGACAGGTTCACAGGCTTTCTTT. This sequence joins TRBV30 and TRBJ1-1; tentative D call: TRBD1 (6 bases). Trimming left V 2 bases short and J 11 bases short, with 15 bases between. The germline V gene has CDR1 GTSNPN and CDR2 SVGIG (reference sequence). The CDR3 sequence is 12 residues long.